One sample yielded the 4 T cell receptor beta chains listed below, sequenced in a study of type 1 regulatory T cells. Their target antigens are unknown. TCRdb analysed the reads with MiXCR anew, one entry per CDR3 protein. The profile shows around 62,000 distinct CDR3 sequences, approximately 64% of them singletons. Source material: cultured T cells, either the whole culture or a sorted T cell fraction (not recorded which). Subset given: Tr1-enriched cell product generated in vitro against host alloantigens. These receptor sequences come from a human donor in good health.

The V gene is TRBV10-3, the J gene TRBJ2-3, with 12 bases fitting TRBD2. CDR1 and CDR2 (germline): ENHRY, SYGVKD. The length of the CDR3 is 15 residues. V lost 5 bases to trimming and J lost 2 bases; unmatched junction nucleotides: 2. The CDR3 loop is CAISLAGGDTDTQYF. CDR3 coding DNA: TGTGCCATCAGTCTAGCGGGAGGGGACACAGATACGCAGTATTTT.

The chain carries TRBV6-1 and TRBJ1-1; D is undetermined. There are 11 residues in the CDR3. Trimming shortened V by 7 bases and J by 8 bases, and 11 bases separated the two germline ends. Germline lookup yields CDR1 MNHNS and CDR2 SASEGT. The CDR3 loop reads CASILFLEAFF. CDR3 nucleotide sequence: TGTGCCAGCATCTTATTCTTAGAAGCTTTCTTT.

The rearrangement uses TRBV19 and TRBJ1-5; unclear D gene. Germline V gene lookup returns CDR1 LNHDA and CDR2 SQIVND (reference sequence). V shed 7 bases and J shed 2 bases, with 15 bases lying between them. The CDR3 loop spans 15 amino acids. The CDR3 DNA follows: TGTGCCAGTACCACCCAGGTAACGGGCAATCAGCCCCAGCATTTT. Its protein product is CASTTQVTGNQPQHF. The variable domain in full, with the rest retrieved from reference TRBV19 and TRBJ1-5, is DGGITQSPKYLFRKEGQNVTLSCEQNLNHDAMYWYRQDPGQGLRLIYYSQIVNDFQKGDIAEGYSVSREKKESFPLTVTSAQKNPTAFYLCASTTQVTGNQPQHFGDGTRLSIL.

CDR3 bases: TGTGCCAGCTCCCTACAAGAAACCCATGAGCAGTTCTTC. It is translated as CASSLQETHEQFF. V usage is TRBV18 and J usage is TRBJ2-1, with D unresolved. The CDR3 consists of 13 residues. V lost 6 bases and J lost 8, with 14 bases in between. The germline V gene has CDR1 KGHSH and CDR2 LQKENI.